The T cell receptor (beta chain) under discussion was sequenced for a study of T cell changes during pregnancy in multiple sclerosis. Using immunoSEQ multiplex PCR, the repertoire was profiled, and TCRdb retains in-frame clones only, with some absent. The sample includes about 41,000 clones, 85% to 95% of them seen just once. CDR3 size: 17 residues. Looked up from germline, CDR1 is MGHRA and CDR2 is YSYEKL. Losses at the gene ends were 0 bases for V and 2 bases for J; bases not matched to a gene: 7. The sample was CD8+ T cells from peripheral blood mononuclear cells, taken in the third trimester of pregnancy. This chain joins TRBV4-1 and TRBJ2-1; 7 nucleotides line up with TRBD2. The sequence derives from a female donor with multiple sclerosis, enrolled in a pregnancy study. The CDR3 sequence is CASSQDFLGGAYNEQFF. In nucleotides, the CDR3 is TGCGCCAGCAGCCAAGATTTCTTGGGGGGGGCCTACAATGAGCAGTTCTTC.